This T cell receptor beta chain derives from a study of beta chain features in type 1 diabetes. Whole-study context: Similarity in age, gender and cell yields was seen between patients and healthy donors. Study outcomes and limitations: Cells carrying high TCR expression could end up over-represented when cDNA is sequenced. Compared to healthy donors, patients appeared to have naive, central memory and Treg TCRB repertoires that were more alike. Shortening that was moderate but significant affected the TCRB CDR3s of Type 1 diabetes patients in all four CD4+ subsets. The question of HLA type influencing TCRB rearrangement was one that remained unresolved here.

In the case of this clone: What it binds is unknown.

Expressed TCRB transcripts were sequenced after all isolated RNA was converted to cDNA. Produced via immunoSEQ multiplex PCR; TCRdb's table is partial and in-frame only. The table lists approximately 50,000 clones, about three fifths of them singletons, with under 0.3% in the top ten. This TCR derives from a woman in her thirties with type 1 diabetes. The sample was stem cell memory CD4+ T cells from blood.

As DNA, the CDR3 is TGCGCCAGCAGCTTAGAGACGAGGCGGGCATACAATGAGCAGTTCTTC. It codes for CASSLETRRAYNEQFF. The V gene is TRBV5-1, the J gene TRBJ2-1; the D gene is possibly TRBD2 (5 bases). Germline-derived CDR1 and CDR2 are SGHRS and YFSETQ. The CDR3 is 16 amino acids. Trimming left V 2 bases short and J 4 bases short, with 16 bases between.